This T cell receptor beta chain was captured by sequencing in a study of CD8+ T cells in alopecia areata. Study overall: Patients in the treated group were given tofacitinib by mouth, 5 to 10 mg twice a day.

Germline lookup yields CDR1 SGHNT and CDR2 YYREEE (reference sequence). The CDR3 spans 14 residues. With 4 bases removed from V and 3 bases from J, the gap between germline ends came to 14 bases. Collected material from alopecia areata patients comprised lesional scalp punch biopsies and peripheral blood. Regarding the study as a whole: Especially in alopecia totalis/universalis, lesional scalp showed greater clonality than normal scalp did. Among the cells sequenced in scalp samples are also the resident alphabeta T cells of normal skin.

The sequencing template was cDNA reverse transcribed from extracted RNA. Sequencing used immunoSEQ multiplex PCR; TCRdb keeps in-frame clones, though not all of them. The profile shows about 12,000 clones, roughly 50% of them singletons. Concerning this clone itself: Its antigen is still unknown.

The source is a human donor with alopecia areata. The chain uses TRBV5-4 and TRBJ2-7; D is unresolved. The sample was skin. CDR3 sequence: CASSPGGLNYEQYF. CDR3 sequence (DNA): TGTGCCAGCAGCCCCGGTGGGCTAAACTACGAGCAGTACTTC.